One sample yielded the 22 T cell receptor beta chains listed below, sequenced in a study of shared clonotypes between healthy human individuals. The naive CD8 fraction comprised CD45RO-negative cells positively selected for CCR7 and excluded terminally differentiated effector memory CD45RA+ cells. Profiling relied on immunoSEQ multiplex PCR, and the TCRdb table lists in-frame clones only, not all of them. The sample holds about 2.1 million clones, around 93% seen once. The sample was naive CD8+ T cells from PBMCs. These receptor sequences come from a man aged 18 to 35 in good health. Some clones in this sample may be carry-over from other donors' samples.

The V gene is TRBV19, the J gene TRBJ2-7, with D possibly matching TRBD2 (6 bases). CDR1 LNHDA and CDR2 SQIVND come from the germline V gene (reference sequence). This CDR3 has 14 residues. The germline V and J ends were trimmed by 3 bases and 5 bases, with 14 bases remaining between them. The CDR3 DNA sequence: TGTGCCAGTAGTATTAAGGAGGAGGGACACGAGCAGTACTTC. It is translated as CASSIKEEGHEQYF.

J is TRBJ1-2 and V is TRBV12-5; possibly TRBD1 for D (5 bases). V dropped 7 bases and J dropped 4 bases, with 16 bases sitting between them. The germline V gene has CDR1 LGHNT and CDR2 FRNRAP. There are 14 residues in the CDR3. CDR3 residues: CASAPFGGSYGYTF. The CDR3 nucleotides read TGTGCTAGTGCCCCGTTCGGGGGTAGCTATGGCTACACCTTC.

As DNA, the CDR3 is TGTGCCAGCAGTTACCCGGATGGTTACGGTGAAGCTTTCTTT. Translated, it gives CASSYPDGYGEAFF. The chain joins TRBV6-6 to TRBJ1-1; no reliable D call. Germline V lookup: CDR1 MNHNY, CDR2 SVGAGI (reference sequence). The germline V and J ends were trimmed by 2 bases and 7 bases, with 14 bases remaining between them. The CDR3 loop spans 14 amino acids.

The chain employs TRBV6-5 and TRBJ2-5; D is unresolved. V was shortened by 0 bases and J by 1 base, with 9 bases between the two germline ends. In germline, CDR1 is MNHEY, CDR2 SVGAGI. CDR3 length: 15 residues. Here the CDR3 DNA reads TGTGCCAGCAGTTACTCGGCCGTATCCCAAGAGACCCAGTACTTC. The encoded protein is CASSYSAVSQETQYF.

The chain combines TRBV11-1 with TRBJ2-5; D is possibly TRBD1 or TRBD2 (6 bases each). Germline V gene sequence: CDR1 SGHAT, CDR2 FQDESV (reference sequence). Trimming removed 3 bases at V and 5 bases at J, with 19 bases between. The CDR3 has 16 amino acids. CDR3 loop: CASSFRRGSGEETQYF. The CDR3 bases are TGTGCCAGCAGCTTTCGGAGGGGTTCAGGGGAGGAGACCCAGTACTTC.

This chain uses TRBV4-1 with TRBJ1-2, with D maybe TRBD1 (6 bases). V lost 3 bases, J lost 7 bases, and 18 bases lay in between. The CDR3 spans 15 residues. Germline V lookup: CDR1 MGHRA, CDR2 YSYEKL. CDR3 sequence: CASSHKGGFASGYTF. CDR3 in DNA: TGCGCCAGCAGCCACAAGGGGGGCTTTGCGTCTGGCTACACCTTC.

The chain has TRBV2 and TRBJ1-5; D possibly corresponds to TRBD1 (6 bases). The CDR3 length is 16 residues. From germline, CDR1 is SNHLY and CDR2 FYNNEI. V was pared by 3 bases and J by 7 bases, with 19 bases between. CDR3 loop: CASSDVDRLGVQPQHF. CDR3 coding DNA: TGTGCCAGCAGTGATGTAGACAGGCTGGGGGTACAGCCCCAGCATTTT. Full variable domain (missing parts from reference TRBV2 and TRBJ1-5): EPEVTQTPSHQVTQMGQEVILRCVPISNHLYFYWYRQILGQKVEFLVSFYNNEISEKSEIFDDQFSVERPDGSNFTLKIRSTKLEDSAMYFCASSDVDRLGVQPQHFGDGTRLSIL.

This sequence joins TRBV28 and TRBJ1-5; D is unclear. V was shortened by 6 bases and J by 4 bases, with 13 bases between the two germline ends. The length of the CDR3 is 14 residues. Germline CDR1 reads MDHEN; CDR2 reads SYDVKM. The CDR3 region is CASRTPPTNQPQHF. CDR3 coding DNA: TGTGCCAGCAGAACCCCCCCAACTAATCAGCCCCAGCATTTT.

V gene TRBV4-1 combines with J gene TRBJ2-7; 11 bases line up with TRBD2. V trimming: 5 bases; J trimming: 0 bases; junction bases outside the gene matches: 9. Germline V gives CDR1 MGHRA, CDR2 YSYEKL. The CDR3 spans 17 residues. CDR3 sequence (DNA): TGCGCCAGCAGCGGGATACTAGCGGGAGTTCCCTCCTACGAGCAGTACTTC. Protein product: CASSGILAGVPSYEQYF.

The V and J genes are TRBV29-1 and TRBJ2-2, with D possibly TRBD1 on 6 matching bases. This CDR3 contains 15 residues. The V gene lost 5 bases and the J gene lost 1 base, with 14 bases spanning the gap. The germline CDR1 and CDR2 sequences are SQVTM and ANQGSEA. CDR3 sequence: CSVWYREGNTGELFF. The CDR3 nucleotides are TGCAGCGTTTGGTACAGGGAAGGGAACACCGGGGAGCTGTTTTTT.

The chain has TRBV6-1 and TRBJ2-1, with 9 bases identical to TRBD1. From germline, CDR1 is MNHNS and CDR2 SASEGT. After removal of 0 bases from V and 7 bases from J, the junction contained 7 bases not matched to a gene. CDR3 length: 16 amino acids. CDR3 in DNA: TGTGCCAGCAGTGAAGCGCAGTGGGGGACAGGGAATGAGCAGTTCTTC. Residues: CASSEAQWGTGNEQFF.

This sequence joins TRBV4-1 and TRBJ1-1, with D hard to call. V was shortened by 4 bases and J by 2 bases, with 17 bases between the two germline ends. The CDR3 sequence is 16 residues long. Germline CDR1 MGHRA, CDR2 YSYEKL. The CDR3, as DNA: TGCGCCAGCAGCCCTGGCCCCTACTTGGGTAACACTGAAGCTTTCTTT. Amino acids: CASSPGPYLGNTEAFF.

This chain uses TRBV6-1 with TRBJ1-3; 7 bases align to TRBD1. After removal of 0 bases from V and 0 bases from J, the junction contained 2 bases not matched to a gene. This CDR3 has 16 residues. Germline V gene lookup returns CDR1 MNHNS and CDR2 SASEGT. DNA of the CDR3: TGTGCCAGCAGTGAAGCCGGGACAGACTCTGGAAACACCATATATTTT. Protein product: CASSEAGTDSGNTIYF.

The chain recombines TRBV6-7 with TRBJ2-7; a weak D match, TRBD2 (5 bases). TRBV6-7 has ORF status, its function being uncertain. Trimming shortened V by 4 bases and J by 3 bases, and 19 bases separated the two germline ends. This CDR3 region has 16 residues. CDR3 protein: CASSCVGALEYYEQYF. Here the CDR3 DNA reads TGTGCCAGCAGTTGTGTGGGAGCCCTTGAGTACTACGAGCAGTACTTC.

This chain connects TRBV28 to TRBJ1-1; a weak D match, TRBD1 (5 bases). The V gene's germline CDR1 is MDHEN and CDR2 SYDVKM. The germline V and J ends were trimmed by 5 bases and 6 bases, with 13 bases remaining between them. The CDR3 is made up of 13 amino acids. The CDR3 nucleotides are TGTGCCAGCAGTGACCGGACAAGACCTGAAGCTTTCTTT. Translating gives CASSDRTRPEAFF.

V is TRBV29-1 and J is TRBJ1-3; no clear D. CDR1 SQVTM and CDR2 ANQGSEA come from the germline V gene. Trimming removed 4 bases at V and 0 bases at J, with 16 bases between. This CDR3 spans 16 amino acids. CDR3 nucleotide sequence: TGCAGCGTTGTAGTCCCCCTCGGGAGCTCTGGAAACACCATATATTTT. Its translation is CSVVVPLGSSGNTIYF.

This chain connects TRBV10-3 to TRBJ2-3; no definite D call. The CDR3 extends over 15 amino acids. The V gene's germline CDR1 is ENHRY and CDR2 SYGVKD. V lost 0 bases and J lost 2, with 9 bases in between. The CDR3 spells CAISESAADTDTQYF. CDR3 coding DNA: TGTGCCATCAGTGAGTCTGCCGCCGACACAGATACGCAGTATTTT.

The chain has TRBV9 and TRBJ2-1, with 13 positions matching TRBD2. This CDR3 region has 15 residues. V was pared by 3 bases and J by 9 bases, with 6 bases of the junction left unmatched. Per germline, CDR1 SGDLS and CDR2 YYNGEE. The CDR3 here is CASSGTSGRLSEQFF. The CDR3 DNA sequence: TGTGCCAGCAGCGGGACTAGCGGGAGATTAAGTGAGCAGTTCTTC.

Comments on this clone: Other nucleotide sequences in the sample specify the same CDR3. The chain recombines TRBV27 with TRBJ1-2; 10 positions match TRBD1. The V and J ends lost 5 bases and 2 bases, in that order; junction bases with no gene match: 5. The length of the CDR3 is 15 residues. CDR1 is MNHEY and CDR2 is SMNVEV in the germline V gene (reference sequence). The CDR3 here is CASSPRTGGNYGYTF. For the CDR3, the DNA is TGTGCCAGCAGTCCGCGGACAGGGGGGAACTATGGCTACACCTTC.

The genes are TRBV2 and TRBJ2-5, with no clear D. V was shortened by 6 bases and J by 4 bases, with 12 bases between the two germline ends. Germline assignment: CDR1 SNHLY and CDR2 FYNNEI. This CDR3 has 13 amino acids. The CDR3: CASRGVPRETQYF. The DNA for the CDR3 is TGTGCCAGCAGGGGCGTCCCCCGAGAGACCCAGTACTTC. The full variable domain, rest sourced from reference TRBV2 and TRBJ2-5, is EPEVTQTPSHQVTQMGQEVILRCVPISNHLYFYWYRQILGQKVEFLVSFYNNEISEKSEIFDDQFSVERPDGSNFTLKIRSTKLEDSAMYFCASRGVPRETQYFGPGTRLLVL.

This clone was seen more than once but under ten times. V is TRBV30 and J is TRBJ1-1; no firm D call. The V gene's germline CDR1 is GTSNPN and CDR2 SVGIG (reference sequence). CDR3 size: 13 residues. V lost 0 bases and J lost 1, with 6 bases in between. CDR3: CAWSVTWNTEAFF. CDR3 coding DNA: TGTGCCTGGAGTGTAACGTGGAACACTGAAGCTTTCTTT.

Concerning this clone: The sample carries other DNA sequences with the same CDR3. J is TRBJ2-3 and V is TRBV25-1; D unresolved. The CDR3 loop spans 14 amino acids. Trimming took 0 bases from V and 1 from J, leaving 5 bases between them. CDR1 is MGHDK, CDR2 SYGVNS, per germline. CDR3 nucleotides: TGTGCCAGCAGTGAATATAGAGGCACAGATACGCAGTATTTT. Protein product: CASSEYRGTDTQYF.